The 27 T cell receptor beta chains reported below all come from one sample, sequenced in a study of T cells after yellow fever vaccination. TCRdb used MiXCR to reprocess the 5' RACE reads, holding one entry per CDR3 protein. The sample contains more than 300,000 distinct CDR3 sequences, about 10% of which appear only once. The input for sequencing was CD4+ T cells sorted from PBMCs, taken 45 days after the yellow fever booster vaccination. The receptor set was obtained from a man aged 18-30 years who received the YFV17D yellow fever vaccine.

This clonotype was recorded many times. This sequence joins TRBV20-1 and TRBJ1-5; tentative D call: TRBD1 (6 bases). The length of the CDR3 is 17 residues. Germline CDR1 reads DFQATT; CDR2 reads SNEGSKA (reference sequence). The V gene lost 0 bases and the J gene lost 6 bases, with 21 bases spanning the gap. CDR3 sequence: CSARDPPGAAPRQPQHF. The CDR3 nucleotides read TGCAGTGCTAGAGATCCCCCGGGGGCCGCCCCTCGTCAGCCCCAGCATTTT.

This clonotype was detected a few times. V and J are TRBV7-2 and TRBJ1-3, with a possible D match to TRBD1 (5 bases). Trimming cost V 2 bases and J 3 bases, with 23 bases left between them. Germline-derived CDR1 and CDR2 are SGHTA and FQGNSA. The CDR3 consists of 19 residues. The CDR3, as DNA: TGTGCCAGCAGCTTACAATCTTCTGGGTCGGGGGGAGTTGGAAACACCATATATTTT. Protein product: CASSLQSSGSGGVGNTIYF.

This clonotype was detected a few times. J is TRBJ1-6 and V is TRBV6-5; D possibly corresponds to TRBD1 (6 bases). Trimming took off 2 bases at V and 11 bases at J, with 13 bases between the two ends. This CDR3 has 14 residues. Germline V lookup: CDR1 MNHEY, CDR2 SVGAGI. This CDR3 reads CASSYTQGWAPLHF. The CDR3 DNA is TGTGCCAGCAGTTACACGCAGGGGTGGGCACCCCTCCACTTT.

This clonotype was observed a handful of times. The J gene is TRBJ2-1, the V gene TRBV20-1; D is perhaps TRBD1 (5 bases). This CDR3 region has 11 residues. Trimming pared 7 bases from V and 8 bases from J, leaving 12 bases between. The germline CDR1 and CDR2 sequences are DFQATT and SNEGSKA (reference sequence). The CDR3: CSGLGLDEQFF. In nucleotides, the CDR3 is TGCAGTGGGTTGGGGCTCGATGAGCAGTTCTTC.

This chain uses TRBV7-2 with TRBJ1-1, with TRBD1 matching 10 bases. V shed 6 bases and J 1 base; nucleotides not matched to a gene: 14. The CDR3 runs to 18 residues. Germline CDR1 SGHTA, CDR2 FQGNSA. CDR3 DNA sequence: TGTGCCAGCAGTTTATTCACTTGGACAGGGGGATGGAACACTGAAGCTTTCTTT. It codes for CASSLFTWTGGWNTEAFF.

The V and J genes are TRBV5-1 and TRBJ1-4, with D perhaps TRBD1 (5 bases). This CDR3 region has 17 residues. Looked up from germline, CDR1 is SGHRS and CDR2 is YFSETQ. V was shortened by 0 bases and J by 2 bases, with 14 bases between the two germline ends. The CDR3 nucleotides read TGCGCCAGCAGCTTGGGATCAGGGAGAGGGACTAATGAAAAACTGTTTTTT. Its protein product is CASSLGSGRGTNEKLFF.

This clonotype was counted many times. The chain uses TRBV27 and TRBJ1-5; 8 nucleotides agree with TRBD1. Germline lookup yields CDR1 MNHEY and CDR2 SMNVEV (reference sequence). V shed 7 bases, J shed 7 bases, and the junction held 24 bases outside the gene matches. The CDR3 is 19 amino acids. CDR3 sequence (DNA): TGTGCCAGCAAACCAAGCGCCGGACAGGGTTTTTCCGGGTGGCAGCCCCAGCATTTT. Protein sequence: CASKPSAGQGFSGWQPQHF.

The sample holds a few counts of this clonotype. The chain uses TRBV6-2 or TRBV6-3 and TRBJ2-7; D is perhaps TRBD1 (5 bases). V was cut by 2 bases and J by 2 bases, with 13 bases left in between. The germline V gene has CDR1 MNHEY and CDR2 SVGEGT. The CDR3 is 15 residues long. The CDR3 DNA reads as TGTGCCAGCAGTTACCCCCCCGCAGGGACCTACGAGCAGTACGTC. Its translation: CASSYPPAGTYEQYV.

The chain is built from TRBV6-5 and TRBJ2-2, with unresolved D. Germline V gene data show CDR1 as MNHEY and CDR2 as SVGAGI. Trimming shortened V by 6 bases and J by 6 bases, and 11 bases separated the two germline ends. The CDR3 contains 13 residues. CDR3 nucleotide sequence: TGTGCCAGCAGGGGTATAAGCGCCGGGGAGCTGTTTTTT. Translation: CASRGISAGELFF.

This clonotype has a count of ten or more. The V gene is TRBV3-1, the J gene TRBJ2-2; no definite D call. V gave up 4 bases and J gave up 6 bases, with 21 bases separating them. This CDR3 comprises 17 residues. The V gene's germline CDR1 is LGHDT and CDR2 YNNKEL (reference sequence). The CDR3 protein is CASSPPELGIEAGELFF. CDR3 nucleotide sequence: TGTGCCAGCAGCCCACCCGAACTGGGAATAGAAGCCGGGGAGCTGTTTTTT.

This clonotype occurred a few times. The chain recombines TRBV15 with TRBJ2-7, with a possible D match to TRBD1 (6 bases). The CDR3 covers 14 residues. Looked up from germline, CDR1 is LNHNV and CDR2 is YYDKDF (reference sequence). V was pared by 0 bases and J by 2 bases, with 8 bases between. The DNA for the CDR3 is TGTGCCACCAGCAGAGACAGGGGCCCCTACGAGCAGTACTTC. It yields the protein CATSRDRGPYEQYF.

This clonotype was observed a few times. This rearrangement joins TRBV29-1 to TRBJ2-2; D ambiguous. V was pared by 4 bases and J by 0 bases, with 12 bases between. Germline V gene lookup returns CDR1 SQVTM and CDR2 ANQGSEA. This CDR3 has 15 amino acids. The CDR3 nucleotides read TGCAGCGTTGTTCCCGGGCCTGCGAACACCGGGGAGCTGTTTTTT. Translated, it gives CSVVPGPANTGELFF.

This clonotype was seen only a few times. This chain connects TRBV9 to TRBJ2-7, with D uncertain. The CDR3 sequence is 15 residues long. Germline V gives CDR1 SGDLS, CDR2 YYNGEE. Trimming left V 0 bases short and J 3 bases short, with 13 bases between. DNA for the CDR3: TGTGCCAGCAGCGTAGCTGGGGAAGGGTACTACGAGCAGTACTTC. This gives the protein CASSVAGEGYYEQYF.

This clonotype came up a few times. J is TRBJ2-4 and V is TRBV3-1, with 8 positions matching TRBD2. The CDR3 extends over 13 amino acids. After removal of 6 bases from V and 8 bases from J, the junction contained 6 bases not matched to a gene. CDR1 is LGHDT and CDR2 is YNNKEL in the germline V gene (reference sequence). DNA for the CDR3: TGTGCCAGCAGTGTCGGGGGGGCGGACATTCAGTACTTC. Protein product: CASSVGGADIQYF.

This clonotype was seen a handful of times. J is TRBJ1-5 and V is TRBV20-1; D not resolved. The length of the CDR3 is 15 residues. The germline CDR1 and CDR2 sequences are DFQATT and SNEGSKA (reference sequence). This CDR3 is CSASLTTDSNQPQHF. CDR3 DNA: TGCAGCGCCAGCCTTACTACGGATAGCAATCAGCCCCAGCATTTT.

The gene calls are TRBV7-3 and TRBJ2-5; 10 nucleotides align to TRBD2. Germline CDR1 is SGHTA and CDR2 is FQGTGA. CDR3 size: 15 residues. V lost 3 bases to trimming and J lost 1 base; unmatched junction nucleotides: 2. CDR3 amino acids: CASSFQRGGQETQYF. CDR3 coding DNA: TGTGCCAGCAGCTTTCAGCGGGGGGGCCAAGAGACCCAGTACTTC. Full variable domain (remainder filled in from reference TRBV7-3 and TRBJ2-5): GAGVSQTPSNKVTEKGKYVELRCDPISGHTALYWYRQSLGQGPEFLIYFQGTGAADDSGLPNDRFFAVRPEGSVSTLKIQRTERGDSAVYLCASSFQRGGQETQYFGPGTRLLVL.

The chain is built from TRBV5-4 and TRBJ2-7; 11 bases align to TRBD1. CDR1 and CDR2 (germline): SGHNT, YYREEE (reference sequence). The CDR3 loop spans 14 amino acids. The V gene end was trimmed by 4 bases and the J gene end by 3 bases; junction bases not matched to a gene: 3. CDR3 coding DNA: TGTGCCAGCAGCCCGGGACAGGGGGGCTACGAGCAGTACTTC. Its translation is CASSPGQGGYEQYF.

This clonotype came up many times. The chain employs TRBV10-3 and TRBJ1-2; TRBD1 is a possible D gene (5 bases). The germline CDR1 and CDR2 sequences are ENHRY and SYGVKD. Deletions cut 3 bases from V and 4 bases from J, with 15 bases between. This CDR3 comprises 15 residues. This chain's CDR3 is CAISDEGQGLYGYTF. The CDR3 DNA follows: TGTGCCATCAGTGATGAGGGGCAGGGCCTCTATGGCTACACCTTC.

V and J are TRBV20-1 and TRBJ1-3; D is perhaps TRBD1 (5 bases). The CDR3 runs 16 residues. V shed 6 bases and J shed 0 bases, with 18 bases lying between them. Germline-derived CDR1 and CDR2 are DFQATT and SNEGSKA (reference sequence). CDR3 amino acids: CSARDLGALSGNTIYF. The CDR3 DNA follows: TGCAGTGCGAGGGATCTCGGGGCTCTCTCTGGAAACACCATATATTTT.

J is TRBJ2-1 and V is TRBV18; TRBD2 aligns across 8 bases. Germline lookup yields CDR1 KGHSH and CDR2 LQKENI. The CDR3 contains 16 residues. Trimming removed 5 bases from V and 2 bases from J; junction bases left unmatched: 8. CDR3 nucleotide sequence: TGTGCCAGCTCAGCAAATCCGGGACTAGCCTACAATGAGCAGTTCTTC. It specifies CASSANPGLAYNEQFF.

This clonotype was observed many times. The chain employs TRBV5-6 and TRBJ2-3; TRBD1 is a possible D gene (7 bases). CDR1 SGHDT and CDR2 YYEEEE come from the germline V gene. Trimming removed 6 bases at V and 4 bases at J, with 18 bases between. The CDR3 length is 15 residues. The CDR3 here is CASTIGGGAADTQYF. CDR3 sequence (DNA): TGTGCCAGCACCATAGGGGGCGGGGCCGCAGATACGCAGTATTTT.

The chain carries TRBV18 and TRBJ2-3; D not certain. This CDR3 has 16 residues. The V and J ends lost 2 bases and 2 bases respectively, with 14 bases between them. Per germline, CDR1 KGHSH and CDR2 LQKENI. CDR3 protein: CASSPNPPETTDTQYF. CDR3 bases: TGTGCCAGCTCACCAAACCCGCCGGAGACCACAGATACGCAGTATTTT.

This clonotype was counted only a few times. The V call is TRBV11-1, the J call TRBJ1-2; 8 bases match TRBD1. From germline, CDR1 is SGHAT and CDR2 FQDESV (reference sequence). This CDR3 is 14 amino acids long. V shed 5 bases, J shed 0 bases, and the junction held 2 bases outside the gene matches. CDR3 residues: CASSIQGANYGYTF. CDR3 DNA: TGTGCCAGCAGCATACAGGGGGCTAACTATGGCTACACCTTC.

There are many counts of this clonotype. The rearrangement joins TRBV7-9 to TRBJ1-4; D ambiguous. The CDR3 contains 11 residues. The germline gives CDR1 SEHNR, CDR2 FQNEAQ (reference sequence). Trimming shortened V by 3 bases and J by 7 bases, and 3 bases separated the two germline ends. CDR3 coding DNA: TGTGCCAGCAGCTTTAGTGAAAAACTGTTTTTT. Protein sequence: CASSFSEKLFF.

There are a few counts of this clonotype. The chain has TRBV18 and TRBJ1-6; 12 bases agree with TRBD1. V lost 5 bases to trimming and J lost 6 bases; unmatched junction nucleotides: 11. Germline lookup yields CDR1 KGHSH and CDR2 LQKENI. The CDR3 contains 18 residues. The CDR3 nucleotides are TGTGCCAGCTCATCATCCGGGACAGGGGGCGCGGGTAATTCACCCCTCCACTTT. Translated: CASSSSGTGGAGNSPLHF.

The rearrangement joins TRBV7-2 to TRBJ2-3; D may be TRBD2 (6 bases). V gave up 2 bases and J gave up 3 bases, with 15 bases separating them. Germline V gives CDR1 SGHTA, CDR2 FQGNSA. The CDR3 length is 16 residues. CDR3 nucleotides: TGTGCCAGCAGCTTAACCTTCGGGGGTTTAACAGATACGCAGTATTTT. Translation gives CASSLTFGGLTDTQYF.

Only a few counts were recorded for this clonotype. CDR3: CASSPRGEAFF. In nucleotides, the CDR3 is TGTGCCAGCAGCCCGCGTGGTGAAGCTTTCTTT. This chain links TRBV28 with TRBJ1-1; D not certain. In germline, CDR1 is MDHEN, CDR2 SYDVKM. Deletions cut 6 bases from V and 7 bases from J, with 9 bases between. The CDR3 covers 11 residues.